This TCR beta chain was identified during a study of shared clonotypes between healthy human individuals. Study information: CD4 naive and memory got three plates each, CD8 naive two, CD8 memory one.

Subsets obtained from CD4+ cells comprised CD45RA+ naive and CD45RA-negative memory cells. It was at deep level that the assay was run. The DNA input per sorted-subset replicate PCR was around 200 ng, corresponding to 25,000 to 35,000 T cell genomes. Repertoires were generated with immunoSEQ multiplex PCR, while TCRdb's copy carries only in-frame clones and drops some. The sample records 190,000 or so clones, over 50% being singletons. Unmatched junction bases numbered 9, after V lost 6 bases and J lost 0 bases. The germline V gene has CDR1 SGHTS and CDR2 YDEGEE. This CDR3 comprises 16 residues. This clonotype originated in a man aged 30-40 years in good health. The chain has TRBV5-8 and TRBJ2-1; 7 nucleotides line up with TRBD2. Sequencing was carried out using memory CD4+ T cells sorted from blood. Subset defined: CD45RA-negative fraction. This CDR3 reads CASNSHTGGSYNEQFF. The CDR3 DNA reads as TGTGCCAGCAACTCACATACGGGGGGCTCCTACAATGAGCAGTTCTTC.